One sample yielded the 17 T cell receptor beta chains listed below, sequenced in a study of blood T cell repertoires in COVID-19 (dated by TCRdb to about 2020). Library generation was performed with the immunoSEQ multiplex PCR assay. Sourced from immuneACCESS, this table was stored by TCRdb with only in-frame sequences that have V and J called. A share of the clones is absent; for the studies checked, an unresolved V gene accounts for under half, and the remainder has no known explanation. The sample table contains about 110,000 clones; only one count was recorded for about four fifths of them. About 4.5% of the sample comes from the top ten. The sample consisted of peripheral blood. The receptors here all came from a man between 65 and 85 years old with acute or convalescent COVID-19.

This clone showed up just once. Other DNA sequences in this specimen translate into the identical CDR3. The chain employs TRBV7-2 and TRBJ2-3; no definite D call. The V gene lost 5 bases and the J gene lost 2 bases, with 5 bases spanning the gap. The CDR3 contains 12 residues. Germline lookup yields CDR1 SGHTA and CDR2 FQGNSA. CDR3 residues: CASSPYTDTQYF. CDR3 nucleotide sequence: TGTGCCAGCAGCCCCTACACAGATACGCAGTATTTT.

The rearrangement links TRBV11-3 to TRBJ2-5; 9 nucleotides align to TRBD1. The CDR3 spans 15 residues. V shed 5 bases, J shed 5 bases, and the junction held 9 bases outside the gene matches. Germline V gene lookup returns CDR1 SGHNT and CDR2 YENEEA. The CDR3 reads CASSRLGQGGETQYF. The CDR3 region has the DNA TGTGCCAGCAGCCGATTGGGACAGGGCGGGGAGACCCAGTACTTC. The variable domain in full, with the rest retrieved from reference TRBV11-3 and TRBJ2-5, is EAGVVQSPRYKIIEKKQPVAFWCNPISGHNTLYWYLQNLGQGPELLIRYENEEAVDDSQLPKDRFSAERLKGVDSTLKIQPAELGDSAVYLCASSRLGQGGETQYFGPGTRLLVL.

Worth noting for this clone: The identical CDR3 is also encoded by other nucleotide sequences in the sample. CDR3 region: CASSQGQGTGELFF. CDR3 nucleotide sequence: TGTGCCAGCAGCCAAGGGCAGGGAACCGGGGAGCTGTTTTTT. The rearrangement uses TRBV3-1 (or the pseudogene TRBV3-2) and TRBJ2-2; D might be TRBD1 (5 bases). CDR3 length equals 14 residues. V was shortened by 1 base and J by 5 bases, with 8 bases between the two germline ends. Germline V gene data show CDR1 as LGHDT and CDR2 as YNNKEL (reference sequence).

The chain employs TRBV5-1 and TRBJ1-4; 11 positions match TRBD1. Germline CDR1 SGHRS, CDR2 YFSETQ. The CDR3 runs to 18 residues. V lost 0 bases to trimming and J lost 7 bases; unmatched junction nucleotides: 11. The CDR3 reads CASSLALSDRGLCEKLFF. DNA of the CDR3: TGCGCCAGCAGCTTGGCCTTATCGGACAGGGGGCTTTGTGAAAAACTGTTTTTT. Complete variable domain (other parts from reference TRBV5-1 and TRBJ1-4): KAGVTQTPRYLIKTRGQQVTLSCSPISGHRSVSWYQQTPGQGLQFLFEYFSETQRNKGNFPGRFSGRQFSNSRSEMNVSTLELGDSALYLCASSLALSDRGLCEKLFFGSGTQLSVL.

This clone was counted a few times. The rearrangement links TRBV10-2 to TRBJ1-5; 8 nucleotides agree with TRBD1. Trimming at V came to 0 bases and at J to 2 bases, leaving 3 bases not matched to a gene. Germline V gene sequence: CDR1 WSHSY, CDR2 SAAADI. The CDR3 is 16 residues long. CDR3 protein: CASSESKGQGNQPQHF. DNA of the CDR3: TGCGCCAGCAGTGAGTCGAAGGGACAGGGCAATCAGCCCCAGCATTTT.

The J gene is TRBJ1-1, the V gene TRBV7-2; D is possibly TRBD1 (5 bases). The CDR3 has 13 residues. V was pared by 5 bases and J by 4 bases, with 11 bases between. Per germline, CDR1 SGHTA and CDR2 FQGNSA. The chain's CDR3 is CASSQGLGTEAFF. The CDR3 bases are TGTGCCAGCAGCCAGGGCCTGGGCACTGAAGCTTTCTTT.

There are a few counts of this clone. V gene TRBV6-5 combines with J gene TRBJ2-7, with no clear D. The CDR3 sequence is 14 residues long. Germline CDR1 is MNHEY and CDR2 is SVGAGI. Trimming took 0 bases from V and 6 from J, leaving 12 bases between them. The DNA of the CDR3 is TGTGCCAGCAGTTACTCGATAGGTCAGGTCGAGCAGTACTTC. This encodes CASSYSIGQVEQYF.

A few counts support this clone. The V call is TRBV27, the J call TRBJ2-7, with D maybe TRBD1 (6 bases). Trimming left V 2 bases short and J 2 bases short, with 13 bases between. This CDR3 has 15 residues. From germline, CDR1 is MNHEY and CDR2 SMNVEV (reference sequence). The CDR3: CASSLQGKVPYEQYF. The CDR3 nucleotides read TGTGCCAGCAGTTTACAGGGGAAGGTTCCCTACGAGCAGTACTTC.

The sample holds a few counts of this clone. The chain links TRBV3-1 (or the pseudogene TRBV3-2) to TRBJ1-2, with a weak D call TRBD1 (5 bases). The CDR3 consists of 13 residues. V was shortened by 0 bases and J by 11 bases, with 13 bases between the two germline ends. Germline CDR1 reads LGHDT; CDR2 reads YNNKEL (reference sequence). This CDR3 is CASSQERMTAYTF. As DNA, the CDR3 is TGTGCCAGCAGCCAAGAGCGCATGACAGCATACACCTTC.

The V call is TRBV7-3, the J call TRBJ2-2, with 7 nucleotides matching TRBD2. Germline assignment: CDR1 SGHTA and CDR2 FQGTGA. V shed 5 bases and J 1 base; nucleotides not matched to a gene: 7. The CDR3 sequence is 16 residues long. The CDR3, as DNA: TGTGCCAGCAGCCAAGGGCAGCGGGAGAACACCGGGGAGCTGTTTTTT. This gives the protein CASSQGQRENTGELFF.

This clone was seen once. V gene TRBV18 combines with J gene TRBJ1-1; 7 bases line up with TRBD1. V lost 3 bases and J lost 0; bases outside the gene matches: 7. The germline gives CDR1 KGHSH, CDR2 LQKENI. The CDR3 extends over 16 amino acids. The CDR3 here is CASSPRQGTVNTEAFF. As DNA, the CDR3 is TGTGCCAGCTCACCCAGACAGGGAACCGTGAACACTGAAGCTTTCTTT.

The CDR3 protein is CASSPRTGTSGNTIYF. The CDR3 nucleotides are TGTGCCAGCTCACCAAGGACAGGGACCTCTGGAAACACCATATATTTT. The chain links TRBV18 to TRBJ1-3, with 8 bases fitting TRBD1. V lost 2 bases to trimming and J lost 0 bases; unmatched junction nucleotides: 3. The length of the CDR3 is 16 residues. CDR1 and CDR2 (germline): KGHSH, LQKENI.

V gene TRBV6-5 combines with J gene TRBJ1-1; D ambiguous. Per the germline V gene, CDR1 is MNHEY and CDR2 is SVGAGI. V was trimmed by 5 bases and J by 7 bases, leaving 20 bases between them. The CDR3 totals 15 residues. The CDR3 region has the DNA TGTGCCAGCAGTAAGCCCGGGCTCCTGCGGGGTGAAGCTTTCTTT. Its translation: CASSKPGLLRGEAFF.

This chain joins TRBV19 and TRBJ2-2; perhaps TRBD2 as D (5 bases). V lost 4 bases and J 2 bases, leaving 8 bases between the germline ends. The CDR3 runs to 14 residues. The V gene's germline CDR1 is LNHDA and CDR2 SQIVND (reference sequence). CDR3 protein: CASSRGANTGELFF. The CDR3, as DNA: TGTGCCAGTAGTAGGGGAGCTAACACCGGGGAGCTGTTTTTT.

This chain connects TRBV5-6 to TRBJ1-1; TRBD1 aligns across 7 bases. CDR1 and CDR2 (germline): SGHDT, YYEEEE. V trimming: 5 bases; J trimming: 4 bases; junction bases outside the gene matches: 5. The CDR3 runs to 13 residues. CDR3 protein: CASSDRVGTEAFF. In DNA, the CDR3 is TGTGCCAGCAGTGACAGGGTAGGCACTGAAGCTTTCTTT.

This clone was seen a handful of times. This chain links TRBV28 with TRBJ1-1; D ambiguous. V lost 7 bases, J lost 0 bases, and 6 bases lay in between. The CDR3 totals 12 residues. CDR1 is MDHEN and CDR2 is SYDVKM in the germline V gene. CDR3 DNA: TGTGCCAGCAATGCAGTGAACACTGAAGCTTTCTTT. It translates to CASNAVNTEAFF.

The chain couples TRBV27 to TRBJ2-7; no clear D. With 6 bases removed from V and 2 bases from J, the gap between germline ends came to 17 bases. This CDR3 comprises 15 residues. Looked up from germline, CDR1 is MNHEY and CDR2 is SMNVEV (reference sequence). The CDR3 loop is CASSSSGQAPYEQYF. CDR3 coding DNA: TGTGCCAGCAGCTCAAGTGGGCAGGCCCCCTACGAGCAGTACTTC.